These 10 T cell receptor beta chains came from one sample sequenced in a study of molecular identifiers for immune sequencing clone quantification. A single record per CDR3 protein comes from TCRdb applying MiXCR to the PCR reads. This table has some 680,000 distinct CDR3 sequences, around 25% appearing once. What was sequenced was naive CD8+ T cells from blood, with Jurkat cell RNA spiked in. Subset given: FACS-sorted CD8+CD4-CCR7+CD45RA+ naive T cells. The receptors here all came from a human donor in good health. Some libraries in this study had Jurkat cell RNA spiked in.

The V call is TRBV7-9, the J call TRBJ2-1, with 7 bases aligning to TRBD1. The V segment lost 2 bases and the J segment 3 bases; nucleotides outside the gene matches: 10. The CDR3 extends over 17 amino acids. The germline gives CDR1 SEHNR, CDR2 FQNEAQ (reference sequence). The CDR3 DNA follows: TGTGCCAGCAGCTTACCCCTCGAGGGGGCAGACTACAATGAGCAGTTCTTC. The encoded protein is CASSLPLEGADYNEQFF.

This clonotype was seen ten or more times. This chain uses TRBV7-9 with TRBJ1-2; D unclear. CDR3 length: 12 residues. Germline V gives CDR1 SEHNR, CDR2 FQNEAQ (reference sequence). Trimming shortened V by 1 base and J by 6 bases, and 6 bases separated the two germline ends. The CDR3: CASSLGGHGYTF. CDR3 sequence (DNA): TGTGCCAGCAGCTTAGGAGGCCATGGCTACACCTTC. The full variable domain, in which reference TRBV7-9 and TRBJ1-2 provide the parts outside the CDR3, is DTGVSQNPRHKITKRGQNVTFRCDPISEHNRLYWYRQTLGQGPEFLTYFQNEAQLEKSRLLSDRFSAERPKGSFSTLEIQRTEQGDSAMYLCASSLGGHGYTFGSGTRLTVV.

This clonotype appeared a few times. V and J are TRBV27 and TRBJ2-7; 9 positions match TRBD1. CDR3 length: 16 amino acids. Losses at the gene ends were 4 bases for V and 4 bases for J; bases not matched to a gene: 11. Germline CDR1 reads MNHEY; CDR2 reads SMNVEV (reference sequence). CDR3 protein: CASSSRRDRDRYEQYF. The CDR3 DNA is TGTGCCAGCAGTTCCCGCCGGGACAGGGATCGATACGAGCAGTACTTC.

The chain employs TRBV13 and TRBJ1-1; 8 bases match TRBD1. Germline values: CDR1 PRHDT, CDR2 FYEKMQ (reference sequence). V lost 5 bases, J lost 1 base, and 6 bases stayed unmatched. This CDR3 has 15 residues. The CDR3: CASSHRTGQNTEAFF. The CDR3 region has the DNA TGTGCCAGCAGCCACCGGACAGGGCAGAACACTGAAGCTTTCTTT.

This clonotype was observed many times. CDR3 protein: CASSQVTGNQPQHF. The CDR3 DNA reads as TGCGCCAGCAGCCAAGTGACGGGGAATCAGCCCCAGCATTTT. The chain is built from TRBV4-1 and TRBJ1-5, with D hard to call. Germline values: CDR1 MGHRA, CDR2 YSYEKL. Trimming removed 1 base from V and 4 bases from J, with 8 bases in between. The CDR3 loop spans 14 amino acids.

Comment on this clonotype: Sequence at one end of the junction differs from germline and may be a read error. The CDR3 DNA follows: TGCGCCAGCAGTTTAGATGCGTTGAACACTGAAGCTTTCTTT. It translates to CASSLDALNTEAFF. The chain uses TRBV27 and TRBJ1-1; D remains ambiguous. CDR3 length equals 14 residues. The germline V gene encodes CDR1 MNHEY and CDR2 SMNVEV (reference sequence).

V usage is TRBV20-1 and J usage is TRBJ1-4; TRBD1 agrees at 8 bases. The CDR3 spans 17 residues. With 3 bases clipped from V and 4 bases from J, the junction kept 13 bases outside the gene matches. Germline V gene sequence: CDR1 DFQATT, CDR2 SNEGSKA (reference sequence). The CDR3 coding sequence is TGCAGTGCTAGGTACCGGGACAGGAAATATTTTAATGAAAAACTGTTTTTT. Protein sequence: CSARYRDRKYFNEKLFF.

This clonotype occurred a few times. V is TRBV5-4 and J is TRBJ2-7, with 15 bases lining up with TRBD2. Trimming took 4 bases from V and 7 from J; bases not matched to a gene: 12. Germline V lookup: CDR1 SGHNT, CDR2 YYREEE (reference sequence). CDR3 length: 17 amino acids. CDR3 residues: CASSLGGGLAGGKEQYF. CDR3 nucleotide sequence: TGTGCCAGCAGCCTTGGAGGGGGACTAGCGGGAGGAAAGGAGCAGTACTTC.

The J gene is TRBJ2-3, the V gene TRBV6-6; 8 nucleotides match TRBD2. The V segment lost 2 bases and the J segment 2 bases; nucleotides outside the gene matches: 9. Germline CDR1 reads MNHNY; CDR2 reads SVGAGI (reference sequence). The CDR3 contains 17 residues. This CDR3 is CASSYLKLAAPTDTQYF. The DNA for the CDR3 is TGTGCCAGCAGTTACCTGAAACTAGCGGCCCCCACAGATACGCAGTATTTT.

To note about this clonotype: A read error may be the cause here, since a much bigger clone is one base away. CDR3 residues: CASTLSSSYNSPLHF. The CDR3 bases are TGTGCCAGCACTTTATCGTCCTCCTATAATTCACCCCTCCACTTT. This rearrangement joins TRBV27 to TRBJ1-6; D not resolved. CDR1 and CDR2 from the germline V gene are MNHEY and SMNVEV (reference sequence). CDR3 size: 15 residues.